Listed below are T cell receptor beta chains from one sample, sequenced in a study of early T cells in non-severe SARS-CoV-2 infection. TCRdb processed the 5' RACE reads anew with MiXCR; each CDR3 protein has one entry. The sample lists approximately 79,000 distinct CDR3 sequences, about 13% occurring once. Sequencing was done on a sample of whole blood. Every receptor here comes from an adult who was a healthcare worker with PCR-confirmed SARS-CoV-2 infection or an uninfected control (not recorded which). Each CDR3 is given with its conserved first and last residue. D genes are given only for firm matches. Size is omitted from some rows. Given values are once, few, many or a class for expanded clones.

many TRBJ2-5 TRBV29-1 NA CSALLMETQYF TGCAGCGCCCTCTTGATGGAGACCCAGTACTTC
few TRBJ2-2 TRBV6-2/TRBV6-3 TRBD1 CASSFPPGQGRELFF TGTGCCAGCAGTTTCCCCCCAGGACAGGGCCGTGAGCTGTTTTTT
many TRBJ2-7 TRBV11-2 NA CASSSRDYEQYF TGTGCCAGCAGCTCCCGGGACTACGAGCAGTACTTC
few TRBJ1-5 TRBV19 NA CASSIYPGDGNQPQHF TGTGCCAGTAGTATCTACCCAGGGGATGGCAATCAGCCCCAGCATTTT
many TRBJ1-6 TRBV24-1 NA CATSDRGNSPLHF TGTGCCACCAGTGACCGCGGGAATTCACCCCTCCACTTT
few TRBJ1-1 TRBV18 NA CASSPDWDTEAFF TGTGCCAGCTCACCGGACTGGGACACTGAAGCTTTCTTT
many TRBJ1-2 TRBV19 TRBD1 CASSTWTGENYGYTF TGTGCCAGTAGTACTTGGACAGGTGAGAACTATGGCTACACCTTC
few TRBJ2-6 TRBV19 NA CASSWGAMSGANVLTF TGTGCCAGTAGTTGGGGGGCAATGTCTGGGGCCAACGTCCTGACTTTC
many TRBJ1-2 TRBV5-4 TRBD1 CASSFYRGDYGYTF TGTGCCAGCAGTTTTTACAGGGGGGACTATGGCTACACCTTC
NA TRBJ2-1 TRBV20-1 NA CSARGRLWGWNEQFF TGCAGTGCTAGAGGGAGGTTATGGGGCTGGAATGAGCAGTTCTTC
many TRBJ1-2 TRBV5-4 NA CASSVQGSPTGYTF TGTGCCAGCAGCGTACAGGGCTCACCCACCGGCTACACCTTC
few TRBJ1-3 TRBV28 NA CASSLTGLSGNTIYF TGTGCCAGCAGCCTTACAGGCCTCTCTGGAAACACCATATATTTT
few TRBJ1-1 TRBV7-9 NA CASSPRDNRAFF TGTGCCAGCAGCCCACGGGACAATCGAGCTTTCTTT
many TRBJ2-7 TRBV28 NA CASSLRRQALNEQYF TGTGCCAGCAGTTTAAGGCGGCAGGCTCTGAACGAGCAGTACTTC
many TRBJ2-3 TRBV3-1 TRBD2 CASSSGLAEITDTQYF TGTGCCAGCAGCTCGGGACTAGCGGAAATCACAGATACGCAGTATTTT
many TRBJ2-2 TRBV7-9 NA CASSLQGTDTGELFF TGTGCCAGCAGCTTACAGGGTACGGACACCGGGGAGCTGTTTTTT
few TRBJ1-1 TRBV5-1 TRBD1 CASSLTQGAAFF TGCGCCAGCAGCTTGACCCAGGGGGCAGCTTTCTTT
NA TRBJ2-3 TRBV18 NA CASSDVGDTQYF TGTGCCAGCTCCGACGTAGGAGATACGCAGTATTTT
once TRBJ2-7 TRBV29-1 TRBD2 CSVSGGTYEQYF TGCAGCGTTTCCGGGGGGACCTACGAGCAGTACTTC
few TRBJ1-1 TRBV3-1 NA CASSTDSLMNTEAFF TGTGCCAGCAGCACGGACAGCCTGATGAACACTGAAGCTTTCTTT
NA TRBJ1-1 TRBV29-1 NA CSVDEVEAFF TGCAGCGTTGACGAGGTTGAAGCTTTCTTT
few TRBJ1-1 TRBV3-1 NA CASSQIQNEAFF TGTGCCAGCAGCCAAATCCAGAATGAAGCTTTCTTT
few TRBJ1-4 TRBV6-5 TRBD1 CASRGQGGYEKLFF TGTGCCAGCAGAGGACAGGGGGGTTATGAAAAACTGTTTTTT
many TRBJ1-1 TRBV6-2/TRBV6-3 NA CASSAKQGSTEAFF TGTGCCAGCAGCGCCAAACAGGGCTCCACTGAAGCTTTCTTT
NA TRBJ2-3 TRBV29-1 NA CSVVGGSTDTQYF TGCAGCGTTGTAGGGGGTTCGACAGATACGCAGTATTTT
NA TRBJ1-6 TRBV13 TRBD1 CASSHGQENSPLHF TGTGCCAGCAGTCACGGACAGGAAAATTCACCCCTCCACTTT
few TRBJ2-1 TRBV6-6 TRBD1 CASSYRGTGGNEQFF TGTGCCAGCAGTTACAGAGGGACAGGGGGCAATGAGCAGTTCTTC
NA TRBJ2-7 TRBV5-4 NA CASSLDRATYEQYF TGTGCCAGCAGCTTGGACAGGGCTACCTACGAGCAGTACTTC
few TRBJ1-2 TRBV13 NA CASSPGIIEFNYGYTF TGTGCCAGCAGCCCGGGAATCATAGAATTCAACTATGGCTACACCTTC
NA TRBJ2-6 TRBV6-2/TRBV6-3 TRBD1 CASRDRGSGANVLTF TGTGCCAGCAGGGACAGGGGCTCTGGGGCCAACGTCCTGACTTTC
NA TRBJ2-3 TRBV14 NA CASSLVGKSTDTQYF TGTGCCAGCAGCCTTGTAGGGAAGAGCACAGATACGCAGTATTTT
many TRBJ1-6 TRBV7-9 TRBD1 CASTGGQSNSPLHF TGTGCCTCGACGGGGGGACAGAGTAATTCACCCCTCCACTTT
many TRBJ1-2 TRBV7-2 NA CASSLGWGAGGNGYTF TGTGCCAGCAGCTTAGGGTGGGGAGCCGGAGGGAATGGCTACACCTTC
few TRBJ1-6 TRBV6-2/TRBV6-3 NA CASSYSSRSPLHF TGTGCCAGCAGTTACTCGAGTAGGTCACCCCTCCACTTT
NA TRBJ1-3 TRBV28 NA CASSPRGRNTIYF TGTGCCAGCAGCCCGCGGGGTAGAAACACCATATATTTT
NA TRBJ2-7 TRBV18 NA CASSPGAPGSGGEQYF TGTGCCAGCTCACCCGGTGCGCCGGGTAGTGGGGGCGAGCAGTACTTC
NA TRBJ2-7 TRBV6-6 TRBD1 CASSSGTGLNYEQYF TGTGCCAGCAGTTCCGGGACAGGGTTGAACTACGAGCAGTACTTC
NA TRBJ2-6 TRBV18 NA CASSPLMGAGTVSGANVLTF TGTGCCAGCTCACCTCTAATGGGCGCAGGGACCGTATCTGGGGCCAACGTCCTGACTTTC
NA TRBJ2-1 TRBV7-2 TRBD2 CASSLEASGGREQFF TGTGCCAGCAGCTTAGAAGCTAGCGGGGGACGTGAGCAGTTCTTC
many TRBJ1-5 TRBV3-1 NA CASSSRAFNQPQHF TGTGCCAGCAGCTCACGGGCCTTCAATCAGCCCCAGCATTTT
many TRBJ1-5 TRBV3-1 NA CASSQTGTAQHF TGTGCCAGCAGCCAGACGGGCACGGCCCAGCATTTT
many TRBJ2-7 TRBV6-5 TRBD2 CASSRAGTSGEHEQYF TGTGCCAGCAGTCGCGCCGGGACTAGCGGGGAACACGAGCAGTACTTC
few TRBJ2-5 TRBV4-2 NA CASSSPGTQYF TGTGCCAGCAGCTCCCCAGGGACCCAGTACTTC
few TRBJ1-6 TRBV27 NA CASSFGKESYNSPLHF TGTGCCAGCAGTTTCGGAAAAGAGTCCTATAATTCACCCCTCCACTTT
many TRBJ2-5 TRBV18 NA CASSPLTGETQYF TGTGCCAGCTCACCACTGACAGGAGAGACCCAGTACTTC
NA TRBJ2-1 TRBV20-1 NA CSARDRLSHPYNEQFF TGCAGTGCTAGAGATCGACTTTCGCACCCCTACAATGAGCAGTTCTTC
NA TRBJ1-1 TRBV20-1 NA CSAREQPNTEAFF TGCAGTGCTAGAGAACAGCCGAACACTGAAGCTTTCTTT
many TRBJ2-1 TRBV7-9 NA CASTLRDTVSEQFF TGTGCCAGCACCCTTCGGGACACCGTTAGTGAGCAGTTCTTC
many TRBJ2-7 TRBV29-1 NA CSVLTDSNIYEQYF TGCAGCGTTTTGACCGACTCAAATATTTACGAGCAGTACTTC
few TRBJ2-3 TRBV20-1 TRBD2 CSARDYSGRTTDTQYF TGCAGTGCTAGAGATTATAGCGGGAGGACCACAGATACGCAGTATTTT
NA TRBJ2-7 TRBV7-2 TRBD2 CASSPRSTSGGSSYEQYF TGTGCCAGCAGCCCTCGATCGACTAGCGGGGGGAGCTCCTACGAGCAGTACTTC
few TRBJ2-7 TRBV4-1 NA CASSQAGNVDEQYF TGCGCCAGCAGCCAAGCAGGGAACGTCGACGAGCAGTACTTC
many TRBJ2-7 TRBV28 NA CASSSGGDTTYEQYF TGTGCCAGCAGTTCTGGCGGGGACACAACATACGAGCAGTACTTC
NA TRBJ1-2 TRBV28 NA CASSLGHTIYGYTF TGTGCCAGCAGTTTAGGGCACACTATCTATGGCTACACCTTC
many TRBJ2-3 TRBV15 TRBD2 CATSRLAGEADTQYF TGTGCCACCAGCAGACTAGCGGGGGAGGCCGATACGCAGTATTTT
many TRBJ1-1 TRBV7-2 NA CASTWEVMGAFF TGTGCCAGCACCTGGGAGGTCATGGGAGCTTTCTTT
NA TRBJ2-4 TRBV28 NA CASKGLGTGFNIQYF TGTGCCAGCAAGGGCCTGGGGACGGGGTTCAACATTCAGTACTTC
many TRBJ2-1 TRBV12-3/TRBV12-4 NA CASSFQLNEQFF TGTGCCAGCAGTTTTCAGCTCAATGAGCAGTTCTTC
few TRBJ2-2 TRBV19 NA CASRLAGNGELFF TGTGCCAGTAGACTAGCAGGGAACGGGGAGCTGTTTTTT
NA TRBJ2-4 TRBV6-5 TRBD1 CASTTGGLQYF TGTGCCAGCACCACAGGGGGCCTTCAGTACTTC